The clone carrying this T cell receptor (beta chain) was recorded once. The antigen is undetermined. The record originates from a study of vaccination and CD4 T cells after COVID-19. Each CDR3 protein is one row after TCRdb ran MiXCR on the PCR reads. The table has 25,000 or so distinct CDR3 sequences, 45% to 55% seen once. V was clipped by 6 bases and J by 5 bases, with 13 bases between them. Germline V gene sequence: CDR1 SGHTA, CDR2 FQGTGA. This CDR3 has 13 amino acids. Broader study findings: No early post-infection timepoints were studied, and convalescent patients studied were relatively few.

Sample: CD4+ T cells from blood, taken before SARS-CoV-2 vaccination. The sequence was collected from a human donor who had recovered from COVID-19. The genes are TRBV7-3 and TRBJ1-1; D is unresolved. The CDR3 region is CASSSGAGTEAFF. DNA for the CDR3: TGTGCCAGCAGTTCCGGCGCGGGGACTGAAGCTTTCTTT. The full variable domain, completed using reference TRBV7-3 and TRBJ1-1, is GAGVSQTPSNKVTEKGKYVELRCDPISGHTALYWYRQSLGQGPEFLIYFQGTGAADDSGLPNDRFFAVRPEGSVSTLKIQRTERGDSAVYLCASSSGAGTEAFFGQGTRLTVV.